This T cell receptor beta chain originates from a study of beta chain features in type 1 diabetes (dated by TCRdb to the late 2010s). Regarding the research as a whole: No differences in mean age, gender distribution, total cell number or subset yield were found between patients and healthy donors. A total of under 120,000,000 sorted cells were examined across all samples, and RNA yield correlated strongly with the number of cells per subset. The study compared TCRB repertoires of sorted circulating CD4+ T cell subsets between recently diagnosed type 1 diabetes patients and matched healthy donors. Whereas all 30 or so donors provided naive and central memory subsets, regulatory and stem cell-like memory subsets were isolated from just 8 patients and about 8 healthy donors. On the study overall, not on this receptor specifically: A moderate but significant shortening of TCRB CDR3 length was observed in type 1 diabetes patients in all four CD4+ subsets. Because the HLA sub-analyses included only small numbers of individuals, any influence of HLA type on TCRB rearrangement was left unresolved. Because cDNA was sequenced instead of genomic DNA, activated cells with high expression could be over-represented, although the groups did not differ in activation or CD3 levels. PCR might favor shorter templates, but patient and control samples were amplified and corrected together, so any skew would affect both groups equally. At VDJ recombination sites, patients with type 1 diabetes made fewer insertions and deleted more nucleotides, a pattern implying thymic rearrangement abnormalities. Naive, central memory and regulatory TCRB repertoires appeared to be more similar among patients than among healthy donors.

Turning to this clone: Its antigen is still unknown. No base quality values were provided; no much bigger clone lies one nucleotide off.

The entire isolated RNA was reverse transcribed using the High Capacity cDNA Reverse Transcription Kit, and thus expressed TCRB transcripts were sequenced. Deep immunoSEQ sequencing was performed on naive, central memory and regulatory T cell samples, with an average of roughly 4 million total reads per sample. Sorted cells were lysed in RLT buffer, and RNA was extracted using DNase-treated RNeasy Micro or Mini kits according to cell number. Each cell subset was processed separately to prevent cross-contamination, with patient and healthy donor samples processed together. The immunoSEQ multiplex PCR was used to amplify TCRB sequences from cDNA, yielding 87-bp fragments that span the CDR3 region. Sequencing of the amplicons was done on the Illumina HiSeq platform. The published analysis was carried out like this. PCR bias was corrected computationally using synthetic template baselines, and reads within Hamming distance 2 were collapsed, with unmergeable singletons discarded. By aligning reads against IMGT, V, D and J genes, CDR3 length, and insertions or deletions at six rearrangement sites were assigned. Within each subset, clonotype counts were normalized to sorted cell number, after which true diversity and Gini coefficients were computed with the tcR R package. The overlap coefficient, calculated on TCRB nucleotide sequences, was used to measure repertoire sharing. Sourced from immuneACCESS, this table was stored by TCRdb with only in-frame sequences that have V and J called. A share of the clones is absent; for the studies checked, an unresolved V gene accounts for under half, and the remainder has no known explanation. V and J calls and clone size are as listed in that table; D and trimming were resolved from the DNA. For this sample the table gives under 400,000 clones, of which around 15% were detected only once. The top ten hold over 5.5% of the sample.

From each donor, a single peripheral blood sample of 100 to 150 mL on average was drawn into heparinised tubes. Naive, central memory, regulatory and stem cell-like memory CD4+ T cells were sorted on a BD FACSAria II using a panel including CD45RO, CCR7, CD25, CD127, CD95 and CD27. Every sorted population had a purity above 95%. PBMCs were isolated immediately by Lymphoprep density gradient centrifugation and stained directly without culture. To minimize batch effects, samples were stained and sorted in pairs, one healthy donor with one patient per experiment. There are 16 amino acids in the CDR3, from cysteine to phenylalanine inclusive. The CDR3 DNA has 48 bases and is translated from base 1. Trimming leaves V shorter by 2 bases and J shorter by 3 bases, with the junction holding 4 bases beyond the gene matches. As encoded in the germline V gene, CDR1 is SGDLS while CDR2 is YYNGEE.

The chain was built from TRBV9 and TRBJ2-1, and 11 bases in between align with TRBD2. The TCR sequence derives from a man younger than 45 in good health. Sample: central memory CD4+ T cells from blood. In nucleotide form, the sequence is TGTGCCAGCAGCGTGGGGACTAGCGGATTCTACAATGAGCAGTTCTTC. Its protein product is CASSVGTSGFYNEQFF.